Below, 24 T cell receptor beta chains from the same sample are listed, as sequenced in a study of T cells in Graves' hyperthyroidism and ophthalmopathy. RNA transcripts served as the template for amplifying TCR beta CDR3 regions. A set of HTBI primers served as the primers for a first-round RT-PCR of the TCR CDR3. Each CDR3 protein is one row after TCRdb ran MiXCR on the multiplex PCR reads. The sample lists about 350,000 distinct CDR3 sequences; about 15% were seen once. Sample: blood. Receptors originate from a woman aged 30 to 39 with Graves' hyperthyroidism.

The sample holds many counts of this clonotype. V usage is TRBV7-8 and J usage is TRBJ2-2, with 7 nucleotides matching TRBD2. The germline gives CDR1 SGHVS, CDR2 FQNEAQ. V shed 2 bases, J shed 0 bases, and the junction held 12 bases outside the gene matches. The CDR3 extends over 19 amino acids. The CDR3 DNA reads TGTGCCAGCAGCTTATCATATGGAGCGGGAAGCGCGAACACCGGGGAGCTGTTTTTT. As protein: CASSLSYGAGSANTGELFF.

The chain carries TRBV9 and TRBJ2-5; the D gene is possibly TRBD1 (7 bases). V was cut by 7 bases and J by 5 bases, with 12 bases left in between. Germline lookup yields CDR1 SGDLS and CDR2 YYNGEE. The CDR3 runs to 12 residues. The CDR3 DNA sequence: TGTGCCAGCTCCGGAGGGGGCGAGACCCAGTACTTC. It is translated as CASSGGGETQYF.

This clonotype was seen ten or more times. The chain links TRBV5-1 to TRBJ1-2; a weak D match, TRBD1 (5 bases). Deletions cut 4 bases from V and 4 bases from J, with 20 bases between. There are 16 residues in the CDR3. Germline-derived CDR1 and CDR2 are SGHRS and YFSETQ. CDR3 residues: CASSAGRSTRGYGYTF. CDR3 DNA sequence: TGCGCCAGCAGCGCCGGGAGGTCAACGAGGGGCTATGGCTACACCTTC.

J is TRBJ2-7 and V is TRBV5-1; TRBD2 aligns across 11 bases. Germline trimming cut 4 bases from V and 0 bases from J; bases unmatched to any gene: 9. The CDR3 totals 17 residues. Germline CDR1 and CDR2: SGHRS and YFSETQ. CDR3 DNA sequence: TGCGCCAGCAGCAGATTGACTAGCGGGGCCCGCTCCTACGAGCAGTACTTC. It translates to CASSRLTSGARSYEQYF.

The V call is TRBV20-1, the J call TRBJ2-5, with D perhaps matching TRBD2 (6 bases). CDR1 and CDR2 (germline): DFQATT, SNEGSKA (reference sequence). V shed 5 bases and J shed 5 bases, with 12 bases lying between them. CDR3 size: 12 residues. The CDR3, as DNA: TGCAGTGCTGGGGGACTGGCGGAGACCCAGTACTTC. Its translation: CSAGGLAETQYF.

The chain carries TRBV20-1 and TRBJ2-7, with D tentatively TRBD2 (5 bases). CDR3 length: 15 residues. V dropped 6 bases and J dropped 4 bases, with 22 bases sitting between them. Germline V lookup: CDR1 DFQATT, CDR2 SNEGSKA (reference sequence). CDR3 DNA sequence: TGCAGTGCCTACTCCTTGACTCTGAGGGAATACGAGCAGTACTTC. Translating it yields CSAYSLTLREYEQYF.

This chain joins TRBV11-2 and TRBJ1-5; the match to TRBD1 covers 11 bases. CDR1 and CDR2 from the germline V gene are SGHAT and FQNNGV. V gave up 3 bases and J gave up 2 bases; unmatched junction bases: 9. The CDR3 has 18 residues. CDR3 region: CASSLGTGGVSGNQPQHF. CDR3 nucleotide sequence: TGTGCCAGCAGCTTGGGGACAGGGGGTGTTTCGGGCAATCAGCCCCAGCATTTT.

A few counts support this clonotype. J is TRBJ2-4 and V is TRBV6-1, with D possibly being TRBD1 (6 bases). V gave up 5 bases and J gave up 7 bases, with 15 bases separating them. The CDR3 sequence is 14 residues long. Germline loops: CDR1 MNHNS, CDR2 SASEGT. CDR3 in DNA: TGTGCCAGCAGTTATACAGGGTATGGGAACATTCAGTACTTC. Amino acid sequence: CASSYTGYGNIQYF.

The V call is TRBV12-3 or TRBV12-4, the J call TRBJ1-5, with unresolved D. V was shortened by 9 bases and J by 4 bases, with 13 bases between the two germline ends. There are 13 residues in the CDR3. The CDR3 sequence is CASSALDNQPQHF. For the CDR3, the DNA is TGTGCCAGTTCCGCCCTTGATAATCAGCCCCAGCATTTT.

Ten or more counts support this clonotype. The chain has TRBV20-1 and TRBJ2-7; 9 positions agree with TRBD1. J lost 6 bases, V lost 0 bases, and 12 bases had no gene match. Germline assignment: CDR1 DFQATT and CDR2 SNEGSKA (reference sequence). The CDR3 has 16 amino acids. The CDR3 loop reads CSARDWAGQGIGEQYF. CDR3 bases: TGCAGTGCTAGAGACTGGGCGGGACAGGGAATCGGCGAGCAGTACTTC.

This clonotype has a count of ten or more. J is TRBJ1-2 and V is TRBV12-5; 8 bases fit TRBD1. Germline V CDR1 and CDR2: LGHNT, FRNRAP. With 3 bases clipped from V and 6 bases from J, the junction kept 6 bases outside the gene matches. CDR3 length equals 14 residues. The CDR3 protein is CASGLPGQENGYTF. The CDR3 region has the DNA TGTGCTAGTGGTTTACCGGGACAGGAAAATGGCTACACCTTC.

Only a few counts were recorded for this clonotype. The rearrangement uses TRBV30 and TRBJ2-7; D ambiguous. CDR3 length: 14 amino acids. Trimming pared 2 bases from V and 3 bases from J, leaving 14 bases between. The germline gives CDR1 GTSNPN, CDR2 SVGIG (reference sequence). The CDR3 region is CAWSLTDLSYEQYF. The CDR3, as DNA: TGTGCCTGGAGTTTGACGGACCTCAGCTACGAGCAGTACTTC.

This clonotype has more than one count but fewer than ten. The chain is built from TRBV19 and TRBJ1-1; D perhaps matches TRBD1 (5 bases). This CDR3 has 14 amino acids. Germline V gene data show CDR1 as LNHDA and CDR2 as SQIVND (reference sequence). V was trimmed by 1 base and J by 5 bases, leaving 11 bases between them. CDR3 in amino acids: CASSIAAGGTEAFF. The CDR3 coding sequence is TGTGCCAGTAGTATAGCAGCGGGGGGGACTGAAGCTTTCTTT.

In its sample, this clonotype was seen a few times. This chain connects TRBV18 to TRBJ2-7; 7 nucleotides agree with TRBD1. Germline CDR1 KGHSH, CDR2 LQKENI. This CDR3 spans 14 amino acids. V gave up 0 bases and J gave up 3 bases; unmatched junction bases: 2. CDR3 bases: TGTGCCAGCTCACCACCTCCAGGGGGCTACGAGCAGTACTTC. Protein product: CASSPPPGGYEQYF.

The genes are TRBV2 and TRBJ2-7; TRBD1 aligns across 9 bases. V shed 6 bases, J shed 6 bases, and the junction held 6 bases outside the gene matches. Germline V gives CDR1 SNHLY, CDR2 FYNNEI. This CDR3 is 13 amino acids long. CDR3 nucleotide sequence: TGTGCCAGCAGGACCGGGACAGGGTTCGAGCAGTACTTC. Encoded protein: CASRTGTGFEQYF.

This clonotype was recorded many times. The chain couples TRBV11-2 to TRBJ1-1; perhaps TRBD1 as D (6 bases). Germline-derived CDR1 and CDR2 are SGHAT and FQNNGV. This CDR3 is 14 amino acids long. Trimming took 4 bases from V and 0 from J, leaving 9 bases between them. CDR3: CASSSGALNTEAFF. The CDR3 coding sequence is TGTGCCAGCAGCTCAGGGGCACTGAACACTGAAGCTTTCTTT.

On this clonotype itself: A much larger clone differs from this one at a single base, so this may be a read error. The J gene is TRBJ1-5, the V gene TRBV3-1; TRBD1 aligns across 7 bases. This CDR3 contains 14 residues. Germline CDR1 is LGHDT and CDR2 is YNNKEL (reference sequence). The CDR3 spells CASSQGQGGQPRHF. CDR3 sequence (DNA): TGTGCCAGCAGCCAAGGGCAGGGGGGTCAGCCCCGGCATTTT.

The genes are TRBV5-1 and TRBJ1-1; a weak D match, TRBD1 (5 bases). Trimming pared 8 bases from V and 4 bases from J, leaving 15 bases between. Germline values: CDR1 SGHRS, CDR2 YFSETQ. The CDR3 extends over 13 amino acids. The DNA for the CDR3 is TGCGCCAGTCAGACAGATCCGGGCACTGAAGCTTTCTTT. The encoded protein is CASQTDPGTEAFF.

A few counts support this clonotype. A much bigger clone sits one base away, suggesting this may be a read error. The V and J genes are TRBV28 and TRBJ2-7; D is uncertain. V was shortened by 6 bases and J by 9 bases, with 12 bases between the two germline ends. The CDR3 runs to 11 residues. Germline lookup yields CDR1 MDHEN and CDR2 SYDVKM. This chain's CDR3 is CASRFYGRQYF. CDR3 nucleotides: TGTGCCAGCAGGTTCTATGGAAGGCAGTACTTC.

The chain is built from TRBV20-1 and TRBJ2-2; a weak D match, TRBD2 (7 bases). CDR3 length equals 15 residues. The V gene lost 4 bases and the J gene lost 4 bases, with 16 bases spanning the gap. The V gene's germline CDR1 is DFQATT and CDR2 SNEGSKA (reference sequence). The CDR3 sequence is CSAKSGGGGTGELFF. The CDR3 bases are TGCAGTGCTAAGTCGGGAGGAGGGGGCACCGGGGAGCTGTTTTTT.

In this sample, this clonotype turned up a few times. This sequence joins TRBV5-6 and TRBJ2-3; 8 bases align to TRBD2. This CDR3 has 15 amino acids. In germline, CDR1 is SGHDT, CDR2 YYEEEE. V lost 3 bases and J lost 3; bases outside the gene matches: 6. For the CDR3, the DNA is TGTGCCAGCAGCTCTTCTAGCGGGTTAACAGATACGCAGTATTTT. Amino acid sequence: CASSSSSGLTDTQYF.

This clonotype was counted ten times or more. The CDR3, as DNA: TGTGCTAGTGCTCCGGGACTAGTCTACGAGCAGTACTTC. Its translation: CASAPGLVYEQYF. The chain is built from TRBV12-5 and TRBJ2-7; 8 bases align to TRBD2. V was pared by 7 bases and J by 3 bases, with 5 bases of the junction left unmatched. The CDR3 totals 13 residues. Germline CDR1 reads LGHNT; CDR2 reads FRNRAP.

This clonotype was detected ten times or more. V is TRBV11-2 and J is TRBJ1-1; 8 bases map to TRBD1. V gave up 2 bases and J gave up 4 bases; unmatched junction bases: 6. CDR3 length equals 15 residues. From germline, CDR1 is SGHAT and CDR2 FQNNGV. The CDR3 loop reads CASSLKITGGTEAFF. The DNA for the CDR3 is TGTGCCAGCAGCTTAAAAATTACAGGGGGCACTGAAGCTTTCTTT.

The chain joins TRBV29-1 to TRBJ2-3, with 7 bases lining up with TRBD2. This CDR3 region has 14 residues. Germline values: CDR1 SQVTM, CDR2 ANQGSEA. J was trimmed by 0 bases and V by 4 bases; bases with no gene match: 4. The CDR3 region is CSVVVAGSTDTQYF. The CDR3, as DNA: TGCAGCGTTGTGGTAGCGGGTAGCACAGATACGCAGTATTTT.